The T cell receptor (beta chain) under discussion was sequenced for a study of OX40 agonist ivuxolimab in advanced cancers. Study-level background: The costimulatory receptor OX40 (CD134) was targeted by ivuxolimab, a fully human IgG2 agonistic monoclonal antibody. Intravenous ivuxolimab was administered to patients every 2 weeks at six dose levels: 0.01, 0.1, 0.3, 1.5, 3 and 10 mg/kg. Among the roughly 52 dose-escalation patients, approximately 20 had hepatocellular carcinoma, approximately 15 melanoma, 9 renal cell carcinoma and 9 head and neck cancer. In the dose-escalation cohort, 82.7% of patients were male, and the mean age was roughly 60 years, with a range of roughly 20 to 80. Prior anti-PD-1, anti-PD-L1 or anti-CTLA-4 therapy was permitted, and checkpoint inhibitors had been received by approximately 39% of dose-escalation patients. Partial responses were achieved by three dose-escalation patients, of whom one had hepatocellular carcinoma and two had cutaneous melanoma. Peripheral TCRbeta sequencing aimed to test whether ivuxolimab altered TCR sequence diversity and caused clonal T-cell expansion. The paper describes the monotherapy dose-escalation part (N of about 47 patients) of the phase I trial of ivuxolimab. Study-level results and caveats: At doses from 0.1 to 3.0 mg/kg, clonal expansion was seen in both CD4+ and CD8+ blood T cells between baseline and week 6. Low levels of normalized T-cell clonal expansion were also seen in some patients who did not respond. After ivuxolimab, more expanded clones were found on average in CD8+ T cells than in CD4+ T cells. In partial responders in the 0.1-3.0 mg/kg groups, normalized peripheral clonal expansion was found to be among the lowest, especially among CD8+ T cells. The antigen specificity of the clonally expanded peripheral T cells was not determined.

The trial excluded patients who had a history of autoimmune disease or who were on systemic immunosuppression. Peripheral blood for TCR sequencing was collected from all dose cohorts at baseline, on cycle 4 day 1, and on cycle 7 day 1. The samples were taken from a phase I, first-in-human, multicenter, open-label dose-escalation trial of ivuxolimab. The trial enrolled adults with locally advanced or metastatic head and neck squamous cell, hepatocellular, melanoma or renal cell carcinoma. Before TCR sequencing, CD4+ T cells and CD8+ T cells from peripheral blood were sorted into separate populations. The germline V gene (reference sequence) provides CDR1 SEHNR and CDR2 FQNEAQ. The CDR3 runs 12 amino acids, cysteine and phenylalanine included. Only the CDR3 DNA stays, 36 bases, in frame from base 1. For this chain, trimming is 3 bases at the V end and 7 bases at the J end, and the number of junction bases without a gene match is 1.

Only a few counts were recorded for this clone. What antigen it recognizes has not been identified. It has no much larger one-base neighbor in the sample; base qualities were not kept. The same CDR3 also results from other DNA sequences found in this sample. Genomic DNA was isolated from the sorted cells so that the TCRbeta CDR3 region could be sequenced. The immunoSEQ Assay was used for sequencing of TCRbeta CDR3 regions. TCRdb mirrors the immuneACCESS table, restricted to in-frame sequences. Some clones are absent from its copies; in checked studies, under half trace to an unresolved V gene, and the reason for the others is unknown. In this sample the table shows 85,000 to 90,000 clones, about 94% of which occur a single time. The top ten constitute 1.1% of the sample.

This TCR derives from an adult with an advanced solid tumor such as melanoma, head and neck, liver or kidney cancer. The sequences come from CD4+ or CD8+ T cells sorted from blood, collected in a trial of the OX40 agonist ivuxolimab. The receptor chain draws on TRBV7-9 and TRBJ1-2; a stretch of 8 junction bases matches TRBD1. The CDR3 amino acid sequence is: CASSFGQGGYTF. The bases are TGTGCCAGCAGCTTCGGACAGGGTGGCTACACCTTC.